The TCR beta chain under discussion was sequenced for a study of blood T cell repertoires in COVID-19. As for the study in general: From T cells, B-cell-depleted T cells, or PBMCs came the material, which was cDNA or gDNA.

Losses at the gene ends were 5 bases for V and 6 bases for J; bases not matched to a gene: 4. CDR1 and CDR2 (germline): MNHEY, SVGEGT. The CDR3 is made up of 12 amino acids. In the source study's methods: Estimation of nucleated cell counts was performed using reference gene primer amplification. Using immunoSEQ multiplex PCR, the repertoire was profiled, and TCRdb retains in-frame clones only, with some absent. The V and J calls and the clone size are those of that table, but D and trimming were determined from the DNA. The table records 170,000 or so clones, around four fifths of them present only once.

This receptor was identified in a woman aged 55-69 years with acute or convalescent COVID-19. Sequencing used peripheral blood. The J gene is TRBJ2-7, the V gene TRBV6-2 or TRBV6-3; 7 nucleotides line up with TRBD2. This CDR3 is CASSRLAGEQYF. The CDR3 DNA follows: TGTGCCAGCAGTCGACTAGCCGGCGAGCAGTACTTC.